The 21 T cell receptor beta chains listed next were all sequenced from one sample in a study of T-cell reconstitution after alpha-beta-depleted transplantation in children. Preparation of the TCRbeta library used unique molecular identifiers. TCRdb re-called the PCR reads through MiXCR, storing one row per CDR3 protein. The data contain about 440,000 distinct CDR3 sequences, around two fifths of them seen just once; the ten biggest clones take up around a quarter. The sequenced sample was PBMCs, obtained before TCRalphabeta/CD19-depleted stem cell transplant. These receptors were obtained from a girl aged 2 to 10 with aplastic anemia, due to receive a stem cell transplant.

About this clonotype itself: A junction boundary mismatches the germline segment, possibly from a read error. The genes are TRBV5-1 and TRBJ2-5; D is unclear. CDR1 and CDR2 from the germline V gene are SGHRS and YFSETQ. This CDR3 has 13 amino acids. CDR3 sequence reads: CASSTQRFETQSF. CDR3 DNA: TGCGCCAGCAGCACCCAGAGATTCGAGACCCAGTCCTTC.

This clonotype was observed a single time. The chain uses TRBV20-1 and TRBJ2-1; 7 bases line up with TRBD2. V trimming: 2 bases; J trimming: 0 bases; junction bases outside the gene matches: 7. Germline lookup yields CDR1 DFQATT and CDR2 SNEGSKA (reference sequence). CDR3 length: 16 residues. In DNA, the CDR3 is TGCAGTGCTAGATCCCGGGGACTAAGCTCCTACAATGAGCAGTTCTTC. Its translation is CSARSRGLSSYNEQFF.

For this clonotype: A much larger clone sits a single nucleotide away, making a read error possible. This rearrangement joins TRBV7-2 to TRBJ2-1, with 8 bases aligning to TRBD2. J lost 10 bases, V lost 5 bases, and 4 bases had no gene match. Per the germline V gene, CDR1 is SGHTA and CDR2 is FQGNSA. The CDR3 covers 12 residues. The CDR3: CASSPGLAEQFF. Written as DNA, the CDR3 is TGTGCCAGCAGCCCAGGACTAGCCGAGCAGTTCTTC.

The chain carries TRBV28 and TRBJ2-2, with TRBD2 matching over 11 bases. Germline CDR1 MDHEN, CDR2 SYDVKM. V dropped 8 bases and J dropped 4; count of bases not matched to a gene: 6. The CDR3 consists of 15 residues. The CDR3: CASGTSGSGTGELFF. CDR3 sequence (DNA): TGTGCCAGCGGAACTAGCGGGAGTGGCACCGGGGAGCTGTTTTTT.

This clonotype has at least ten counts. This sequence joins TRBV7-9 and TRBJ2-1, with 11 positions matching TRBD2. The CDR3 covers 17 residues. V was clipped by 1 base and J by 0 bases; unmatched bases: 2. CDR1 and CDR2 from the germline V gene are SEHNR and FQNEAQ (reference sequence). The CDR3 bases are TGTGCCAGCAGCTTAGGGCTAGCGGGGGGCTCCTACAATGAGCAGTTCTTC. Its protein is CASSLGLAGGSYNEQFF.

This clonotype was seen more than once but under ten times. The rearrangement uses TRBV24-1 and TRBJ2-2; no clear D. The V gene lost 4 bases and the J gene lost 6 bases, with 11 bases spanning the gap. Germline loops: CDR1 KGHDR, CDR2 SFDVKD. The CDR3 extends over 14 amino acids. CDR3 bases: TGTGCCACCAGTGACAGAAGTGCTTCCGGGGAGCTGTTTTTT. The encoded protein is CATSDRSASGELFF.

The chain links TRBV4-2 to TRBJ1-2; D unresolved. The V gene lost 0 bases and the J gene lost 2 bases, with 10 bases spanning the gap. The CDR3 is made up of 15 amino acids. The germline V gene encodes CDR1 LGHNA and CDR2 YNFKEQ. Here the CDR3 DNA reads TGTGCCAGCAGCCAAGATACAGTGGGAAACTATGGCTACACCTTC. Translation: CASSQDTVGNYGYTF.

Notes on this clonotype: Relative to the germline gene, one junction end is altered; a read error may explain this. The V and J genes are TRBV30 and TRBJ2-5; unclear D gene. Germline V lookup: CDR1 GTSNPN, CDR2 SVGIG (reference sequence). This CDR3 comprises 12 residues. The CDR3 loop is CAWSVRVGPSVF. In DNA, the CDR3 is TGTGCCTGGAGTGTACGTGTCGGACCGAGCGTCTTC.

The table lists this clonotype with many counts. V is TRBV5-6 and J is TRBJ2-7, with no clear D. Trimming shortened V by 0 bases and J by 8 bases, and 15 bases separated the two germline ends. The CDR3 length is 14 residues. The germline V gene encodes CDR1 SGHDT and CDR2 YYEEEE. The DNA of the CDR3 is TGTGCCAGCAGCTTGGCCGAAGGCCTCCTCCAGCAGTACTTC. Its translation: CASSLAEGLLQQYF.

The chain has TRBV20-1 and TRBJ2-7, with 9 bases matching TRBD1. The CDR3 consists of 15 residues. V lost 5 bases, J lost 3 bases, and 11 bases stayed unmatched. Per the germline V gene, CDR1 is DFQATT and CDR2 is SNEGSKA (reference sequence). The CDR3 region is CSASSPGTGNYEQYF. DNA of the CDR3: TGCAGTGCTTCAAGCCCCGGGACAGGGAACTACGAGCAGTACTTC.

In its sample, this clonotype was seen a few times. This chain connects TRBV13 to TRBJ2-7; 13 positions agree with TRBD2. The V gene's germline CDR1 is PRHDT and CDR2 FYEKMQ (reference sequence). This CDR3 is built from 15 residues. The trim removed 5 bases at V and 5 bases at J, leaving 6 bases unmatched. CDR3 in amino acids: CASSQLAGGGDEQYF. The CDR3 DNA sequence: TGTGCCAGCAGCCAACTAGCGGGAGGGGGCGACGAGCAGTACTTC.

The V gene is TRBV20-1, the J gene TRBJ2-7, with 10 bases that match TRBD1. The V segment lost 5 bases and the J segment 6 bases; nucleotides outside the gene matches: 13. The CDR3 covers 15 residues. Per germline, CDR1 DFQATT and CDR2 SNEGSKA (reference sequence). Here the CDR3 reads CSAANLGTGVPEQYF. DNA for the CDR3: TGCAGTGCTGCGAACCTCGGGACAGGGGTACCCGAGCAGTACTTC.

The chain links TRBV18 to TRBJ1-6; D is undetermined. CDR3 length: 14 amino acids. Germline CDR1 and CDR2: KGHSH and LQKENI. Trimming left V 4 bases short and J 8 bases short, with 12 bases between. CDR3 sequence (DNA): TGTGCCAGCTCACGGAGGGAAGGAGATTCACCCCTCCACTTT. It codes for CASSRREGDSPLHF.

CDR3: CASRRGQGQGELFF. The CDR3 DNA follows: TGTGCCAGCCGCCGGGGCCAGGGGCAGGGGGAGCTGTTTTTT. This chain uses TRBV6-1 with TRBJ2-2, with D perhaps matching TRBD1 (6 bases). V lost 8 bases, J lost 8 bases, and 18 bases lay in between. The length of the CDR3 is 14 residues. Germline-derived CDR1 and CDR2 are MNHNS and SASEGT.

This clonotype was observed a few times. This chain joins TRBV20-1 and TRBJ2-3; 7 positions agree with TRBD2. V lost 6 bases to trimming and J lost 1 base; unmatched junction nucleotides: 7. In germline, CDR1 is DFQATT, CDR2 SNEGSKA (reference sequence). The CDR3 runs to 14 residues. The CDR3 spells CSATHGRRTDTQYF. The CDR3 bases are TGCAGTGCCACCCACGGGAGGCGCACAGATACGCAGTATTTT.

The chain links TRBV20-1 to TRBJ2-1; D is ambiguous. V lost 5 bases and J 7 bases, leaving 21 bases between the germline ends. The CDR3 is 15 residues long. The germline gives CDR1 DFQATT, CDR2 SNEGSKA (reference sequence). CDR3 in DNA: TGCAGTGCTGCTGCGAGTGGGGTTGGTAAAAATGAGCAGTTCTTC. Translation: CSAAASGVGKNEQFF.

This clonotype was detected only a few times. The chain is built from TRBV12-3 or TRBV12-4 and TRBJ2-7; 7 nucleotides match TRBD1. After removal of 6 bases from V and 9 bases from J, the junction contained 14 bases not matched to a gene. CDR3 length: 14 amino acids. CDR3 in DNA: TGTGCCAGCAGCTATCTAGGGGGCTCTAGTGGGCAGTACTTC. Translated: CASSYLGGSSGQYF.

The CDR3, as DNA: TGTGCCAGCAGCCCTCTTATACAGGGGCCATTAGCCAAAAACATTCAGTACTTC. Translating it yields CASSPLIQGPLAKNIQYF. The genes are TRBV14 and TRBJ2-4; 7 bases map to TRBD1. The CDR3 covers 18 residues. The germline V gene encodes CDR1 SGHDN and CDR2 FVKESK. J gave up 0 bases and V 4 bases, and 12 bases lay outside the gene matches.

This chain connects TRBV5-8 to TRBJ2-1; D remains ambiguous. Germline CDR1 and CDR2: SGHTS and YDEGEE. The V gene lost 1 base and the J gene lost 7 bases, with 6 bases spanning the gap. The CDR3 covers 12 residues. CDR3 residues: CASSLYGNEQFF. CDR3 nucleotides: TGTGCCAGCAGCTTGTACGGGAATGAGCAGTTCTTC. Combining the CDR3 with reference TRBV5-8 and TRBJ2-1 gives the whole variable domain EAGVTQSPTHLIKTRGQQATLRCSPISGHTSVYWYQQALGLGLQFLLWYDEGEERNRGNFPPRFSGRQFPNYSSELNVNALELEDSALYLCASSLYGNEQFFGPGTRLTVL.

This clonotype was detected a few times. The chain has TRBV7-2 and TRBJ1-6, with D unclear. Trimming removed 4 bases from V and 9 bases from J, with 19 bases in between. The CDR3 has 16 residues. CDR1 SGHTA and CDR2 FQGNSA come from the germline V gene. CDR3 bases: TGTGCCAGCAGCTGGGAGACTGGTATCAGCGGTTCACCCCTCCACTTT. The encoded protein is CASSWETGISGSPLHF.

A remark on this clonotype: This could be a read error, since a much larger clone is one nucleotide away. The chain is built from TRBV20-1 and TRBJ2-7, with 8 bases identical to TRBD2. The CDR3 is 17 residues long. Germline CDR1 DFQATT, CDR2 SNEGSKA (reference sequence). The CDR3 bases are TGCTGTGCTAGAGTGGAGATCACGGGAGGGCTCTCCTACGAGCAGTACTTC. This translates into CCARVEITGGLSYEQYF.